This TCR beta chain was identified during a study of shared clonotypes between healthy human individuals. Broader study findings: Memory subsets generally showed smaller estimated richness than naive subsets did.

Remarks on this clone: Its matching antigen is unknown.

The method was immunoSEQ multiplex PCR; TCRdb's version includes in-frame clones alone and lacks a portion of them. The repertoire holds a few million clones, with over 90% as singletons. CDR1 and CDR2 from the germline V gene are SGHTA and FQGTGA. The CDR3 consists of 16 residues. Trimming removed 0 bases from V and 6 bases from J, with 16 bases in between. The source material was naive CD4+ T cells from PBMCs. Subset meaning: CD45RA+ positively selected. The chain is built from TRBV7-3 and TRBJ2-3; TRBD2 is a possible D gene (6 bases). The clonotype was recovered from a young man in good health. Some clones in this sample may be carry-over from other donors' samples. CDR3: CASSLTPNSGTDTQYF. CDR3 bases: TGTGCCAGCAGCTTAACTCCGAATAGCGGAACGGATACGCAGTATTTT. Using reference TRBV7-3 and TRBJ2-3 for the parts outside the CDR3, the full variable domain is GAGVSQTPSNKVTEKGKYVELRCDPISGHTALYWYRQSLGQGPEFLIYFQGTGAADDSGLPNDRFFAVRPEGSVSTLKIQRTERGDSAVYLCASSLTPNSGTDTQYFGPGTRLTVL.